The source of this TCR beta chain is a study of blood T cells in healthy people across ages. For the second PCR, which ran for roughly 7 to 11 cycles, a sample-barcoded 5' primer and a J-beta primer mix were used. TCRdb analysed the 5' RACE reads with MiXCR anew, one entry per CDR3 protein. The sample includes fewer than 700,000 distinct CDR3 sequences, approximately 40% seen only once; the top ten take about 32%. V trimming: 4 bases; J trimming: 4 bases; junction bases outside the gene matches: 7. The CDR3 is made up of 17 amino acids. Germline V CDR1 and CDR2: MNHEY, SVGEGT. The sequenced sample was blood. The chain has TRBV6-2 or TRBV6-3 and TRBJ2-1; 13 bases line up with TRBD2. The sequence was collected from a man at least 80 years old in good health. For the CDR3, the DNA is TGTGCCAGCAGTTTACCAGGACTAGCGGGAGCGTACAATGAGCAGTTCTTC. Protein product: CASSLPGLAGAYNEQFF.